Given below is one T cell receptor beta chain in context. This sample stems from a study of blood T cell repertoires in COVID-19. As for the study in general: From T cells, B-cell-depleted T cells, or PBMCs came the material, which was cDNA or gDNA.

In the authors' methods: It was from reference gene primer amplification that nucleated cell counts were estimated. The method was immunoSEQ multiplex PCR; TCRdb's version includes in-frame clones alone and lacks a portion of them. V and J calls and clone size are given by that table; D and trimming were obtained from the DNA. The sample comprises under 45,000 clones, over 75% of which are singletons, and 7.5% to 10% rests with the top ten. This CDR3 comprises 14 residues. Trimming left V 1 base short and J 4 bases short, with 7 bases between. From germline, CDR1 is SGHTA and CDR2 FQGNSA. The sequence was collected from a human donor in a cohort sampled during active COVID-19. Sequences were obtained from peripheral blood. The chain employs TRBV7-2 and TRBJ2-2; D is ambiguous. CDR3 in DNA: TGTGCCAGCAGCTTAGAACTTTTCACCGGGGAGCTGTTTTTT. Amino acids: CASSLELFTGELFF. The variable domain in full, with the rest retrieved from reference TRBV7-2 and TRBJ2-2, is GAGVSQSPSNKVTEKGKDVELRCDPISGHTALYWYRQSLGQGLEFLIYFQGNSAPDKSGLPSDRFSAERTGGSVSTLTIQRTQQEDSAVYLCASSLELFTGELFFGEGSRLTVL.